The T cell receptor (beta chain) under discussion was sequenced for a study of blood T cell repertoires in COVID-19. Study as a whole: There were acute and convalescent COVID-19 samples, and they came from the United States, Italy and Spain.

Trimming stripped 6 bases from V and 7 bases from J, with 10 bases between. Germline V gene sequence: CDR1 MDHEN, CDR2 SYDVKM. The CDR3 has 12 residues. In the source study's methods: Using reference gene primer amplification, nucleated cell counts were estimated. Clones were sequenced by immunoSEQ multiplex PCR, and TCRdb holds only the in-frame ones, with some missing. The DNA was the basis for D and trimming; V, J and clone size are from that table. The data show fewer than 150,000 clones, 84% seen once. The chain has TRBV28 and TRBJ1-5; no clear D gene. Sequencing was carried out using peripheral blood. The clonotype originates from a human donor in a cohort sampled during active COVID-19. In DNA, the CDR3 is TGTGCCAGCAGGCTCGGCGGGCAGCCCCAGCATTTT. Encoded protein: CASRLGGQPQHF.